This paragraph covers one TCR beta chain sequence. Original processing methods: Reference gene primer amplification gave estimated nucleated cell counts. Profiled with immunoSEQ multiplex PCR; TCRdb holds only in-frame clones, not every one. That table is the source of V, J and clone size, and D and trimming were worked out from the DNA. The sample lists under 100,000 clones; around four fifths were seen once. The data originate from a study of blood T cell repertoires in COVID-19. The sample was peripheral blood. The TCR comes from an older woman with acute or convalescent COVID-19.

The CDR3 here is CASSLESDTEAFF. The CDR3, as DNA: TGTGCCAGCAGCTTAGAGTCAGACACTGAAGCTTTCTTT. The chain has TRBV7-8 and TRBJ1-1; no reliable D call. The CDR3 consists of 13 residues. The V gene lost 1 base and the J gene lost 3 bases, with 6 bases spanning the gap. Per the germline V gene, CDR1 is SGHVS and CDR2 is FQNEAQ.